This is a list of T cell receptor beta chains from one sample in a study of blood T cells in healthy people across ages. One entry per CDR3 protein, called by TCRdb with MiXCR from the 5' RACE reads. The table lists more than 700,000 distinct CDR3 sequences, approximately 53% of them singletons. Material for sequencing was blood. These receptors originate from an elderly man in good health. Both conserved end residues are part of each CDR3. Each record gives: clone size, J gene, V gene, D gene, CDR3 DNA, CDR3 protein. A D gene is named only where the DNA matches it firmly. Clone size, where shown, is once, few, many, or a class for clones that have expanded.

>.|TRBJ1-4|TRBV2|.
TGTGCCAGCGGTCGGGACTTGGATGAAAAACTGTTTTTT
CASGRDLDEKLFF
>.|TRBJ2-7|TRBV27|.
TGTGCCAGCAGTTCAGGGGTTCAAGGGGACGAGCAGTACTTC
CASSSGVQGDEQYF
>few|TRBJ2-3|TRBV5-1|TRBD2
TGTGCCAGCTCACTTGCGGGGGTTTCAACAGATACGCAGTATTTT
CASSLAGVSTDTQYF
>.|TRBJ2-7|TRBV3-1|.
TGTGCCAGCAGCCTATTCGACGAGCAGTACTTC
CASSLFDEQYF
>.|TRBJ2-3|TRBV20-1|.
TGCAGTGCTAGAGATATCACCGACACAGATACGCAGTATTTT
CSARDITDTDTQYF
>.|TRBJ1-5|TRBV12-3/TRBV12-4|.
TGTGCCAGCAGTTTCCAGGACAATCAGCCCCAGCATTTT
CASSFQDNQPQHF
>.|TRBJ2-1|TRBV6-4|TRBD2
TGTGCCAGCAGTGACAGAGCGGGAGGTTACGGTGAGCAGTTCTTC
CASSDRAGGYGEQFF
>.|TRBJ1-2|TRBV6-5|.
TGTGCCAGCAGTTACCTCCTGGGGGGGGTGGGTGGCTACACCTTC
CASSYLLGGVGGYTF
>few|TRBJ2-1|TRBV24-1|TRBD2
TGTGCCACCAGTGATCTCTCTCTAGCGGGAGGGTACAATGAGCAGTTCTTC
CATSDLSLAGGYNEQFF
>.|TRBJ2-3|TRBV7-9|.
TGTGCCAGCAGCCCGCGACTAGGCCCCAGATACGCGTATTTT
CASSPRLGPRYAYF
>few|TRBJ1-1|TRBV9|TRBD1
TGTGCCAGCAGCGTAGAGGGGGCGGTGAACACTGAAGCTTTCTTT
CASSVEGAVNTEAFF
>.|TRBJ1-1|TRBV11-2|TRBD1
TGTGCCAGCAGCTTAGCAGGGGGCGATGGGACTGAAGCTTTCTTT
CASSLAGGDGTEAFF
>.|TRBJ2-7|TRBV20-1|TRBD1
TGCAGTGCTAGAGACCAAGGGGGCTTCACCTACGAGCAGAACTTC
CSARDQGGFTYEQNF
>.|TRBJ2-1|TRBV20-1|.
TGCAGTGCTCTTCATAAAGGACGGATGCAGTACAATGAGCAGTTCTTC
CSALHKGRMQYNEQFF
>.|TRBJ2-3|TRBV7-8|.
TGTGCCAGCAGCTTAGCAGGGTTGGATACGCAGTATTTT
CASSLAGLDTQYF
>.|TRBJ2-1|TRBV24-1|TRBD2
TGTGCCACCAGTGATTTAGGGACTAGCGGGAGAGACGGCAATGAGCAGTTCTTC
CATSDLGTSGRDGNEQFF
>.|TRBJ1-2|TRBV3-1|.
TGTGCCAGCAGCCAAAGGACGGGAGGCTCGTATGGCTACACCTTC
CASSQRTGGSYGYTF
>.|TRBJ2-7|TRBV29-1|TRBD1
TGCAGCGTTGAAGATAAAGGGGGACAGGGTGGCCACGAGCAGTACTTC
CSVEDKGGQGGHEQYF
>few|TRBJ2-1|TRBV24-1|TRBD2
TGTGCCACCAGCGAACTAGCGAGGAATGAGCAGTTCTTC
CATSELARNEQFF
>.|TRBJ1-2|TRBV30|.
TGTGCCCACTCGCCAGGTCCCCTTAACTATGGCTACACCTTC
CAHSPGPLNYGYTF
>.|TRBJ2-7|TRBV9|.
TGTGCCAGCAGCGCAGGGACGGCTCGATCCTACGAGCAGTACTTC
CASSAGTARSYEQYF
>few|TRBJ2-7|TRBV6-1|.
TGTGCCAGCAGTGTTGTACACGGGAGTCTATCCTACGAGCAGTACTTC
CASSVVHGSLSYEQYF
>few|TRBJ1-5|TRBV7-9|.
TGTGCCAGCAGCCTGGACAGAGATCAGCCCCAGCATTTT
CASSLDRDQPQHF
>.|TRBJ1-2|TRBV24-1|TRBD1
TGTGCCACCAGTGACCCGAGACCAGGGGGCGGCTATGGCTACACCTTC
CATSDPRPGGGYGYTF
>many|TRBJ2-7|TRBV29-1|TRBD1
TGCAGCTCTTTGACAGGGGCCTACGAGCAGTACTTC
CSSLTGAYEQYF
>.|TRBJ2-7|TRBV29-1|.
TGCAGCGTTGTTGCCAGAGGCGAGCAGTACTTC
CSVVARGEQYF
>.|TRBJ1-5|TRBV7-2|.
TGTGCCAGCAGCTTAGCTTTATCGGAATATCAGCCCCAGCATTTT
CASSLALSEYQPQHF
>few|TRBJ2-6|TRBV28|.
TGTGCCAGCACCAGGGGTGACTACTCTGGGGCCAACGTCCTGACTTTC
CASTRGDYSGANVLTF
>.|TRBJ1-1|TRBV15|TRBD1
TGTGCCACCAGCAGAGATCCGGGTGGGGCCGGGACAGGGGGTAATTTGGGGACTGAAGCTTTCTTT
CATSRDPGGAGTGGNLGTEAFF
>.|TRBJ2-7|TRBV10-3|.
TGTGCCATCAGTCGGACAGGGGCGGGAGGGCCCAACGAGCAGTACTTC
CAISRTGAGGPNEQYF
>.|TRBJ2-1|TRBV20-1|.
TGCAGTGCTCCTATAGCAGATGGGAATGAGCAGTTCTTC
CSAPIADGNEQFF
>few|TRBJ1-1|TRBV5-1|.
TGCGCCAGCAGCTTGGCGGTCTCAGTTAACACTGAAGCTTTCTTT
CASSLAVSVNTEAFF
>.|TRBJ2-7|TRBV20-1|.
TGCAGTGCTAGAGACCTACGAAACTACGAGCAGTACTTC
CSARDLRNYEQYF
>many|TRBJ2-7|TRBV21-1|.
TGTGCCAGCAGCAAAGCCCGCGGACTAGCGGACCTCTACGAGCAGTACTTC
CASSKARGLADLYEQYF
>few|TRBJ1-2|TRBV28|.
TGTGCCAGCAGCCCTCCGGGGAGAGGCTACACCTTC
CASSPPGRGYTF
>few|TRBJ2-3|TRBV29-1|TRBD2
TGCAGTATACAAGATGGGGGAGGGACAGATACGCAGTATTTT
CSIQDGGGTDTQYF
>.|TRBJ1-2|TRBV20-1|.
TGCAGTGCCCACCCGAGGGGCAGGTCTCGGGGCTACACCTTC
CSAHPRGRSRGYTF
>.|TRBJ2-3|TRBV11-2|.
TGTGCCAGCAGCTTAGCTTTGGCGACGCAGTATTTT
CASSLALATQYF